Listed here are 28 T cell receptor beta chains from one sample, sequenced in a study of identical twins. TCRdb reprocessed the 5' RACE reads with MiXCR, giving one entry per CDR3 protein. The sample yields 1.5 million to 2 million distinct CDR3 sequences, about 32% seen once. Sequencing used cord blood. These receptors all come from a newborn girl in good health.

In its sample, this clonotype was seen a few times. CDR3 in amino acids: CASSHRTSGRGETQYF. In DNA, the CDR3 is TGTGCCAGCAGTCACCGGACTAGCGGGAGAGGAGAGACCCAGTACTTC. The chain employs TRBV28 and TRBJ2-5; TRBD2 aligns across 13 bases. With 5 bases clipped from V and 4 bases from J, the junction kept 7 bases outside the gene matches. The CDR3 consists of 16 residues. The germline gives CDR1 MDHEN, CDR2 SYDVKM.

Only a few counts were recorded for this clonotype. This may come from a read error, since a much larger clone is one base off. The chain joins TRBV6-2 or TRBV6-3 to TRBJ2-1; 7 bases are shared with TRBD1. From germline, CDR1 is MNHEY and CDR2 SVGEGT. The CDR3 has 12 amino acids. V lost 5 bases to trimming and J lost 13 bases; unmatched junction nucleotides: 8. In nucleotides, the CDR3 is TGTGCCAGCAGTGACAGGGAAGAGACCCAGTTCTTC. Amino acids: CASSDREETQFF.

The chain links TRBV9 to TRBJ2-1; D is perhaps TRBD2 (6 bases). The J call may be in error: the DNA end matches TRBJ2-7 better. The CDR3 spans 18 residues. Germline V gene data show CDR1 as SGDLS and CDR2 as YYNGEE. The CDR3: CASSVARGVELIYNEQYF. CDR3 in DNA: TGTGCCAGCAGCGTAGCTCGCGGGGTGGAACTGATCTACAATGAGCAGTACTTC.

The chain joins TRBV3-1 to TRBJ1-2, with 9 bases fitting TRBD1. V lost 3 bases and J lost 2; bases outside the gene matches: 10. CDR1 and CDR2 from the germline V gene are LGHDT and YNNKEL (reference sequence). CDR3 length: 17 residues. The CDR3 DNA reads TGTGCCAGCAGCCAGGGCGGGGGCACAGGGGGCAACTATGGCTACACCTTC. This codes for CASSQGGGTGGNYGYTF.

The CDR3 protein is CASSEVQNTEAFF. In nucleotides, the CDR3 is TGTGCCAGCAGTGAAGTGCAGAACACTGAAGCTTTCTTT. The chain combines TRBV6-1 with TRBJ1-1; unclear D gene. The CDR3 length is 13 residues. Per germline, CDR1 MNHNS and CDR2 SASEGT. Trimming pared 1 base from V and 1 base from J, leaving 4 bases between.

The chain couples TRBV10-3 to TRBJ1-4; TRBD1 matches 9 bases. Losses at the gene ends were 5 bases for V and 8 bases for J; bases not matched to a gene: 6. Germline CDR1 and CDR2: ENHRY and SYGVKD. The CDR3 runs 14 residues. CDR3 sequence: CAISPGQGTEKLFF. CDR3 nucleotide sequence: TGTGCCATCAGTCCGGGACAGGGAACGGAAAAACTGTTTTTT.

CDR3 amino acids: CASSTLTSGIIYNEQFF. The CDR3 DNA sequence: TGTGCCAGCAGCACCTTAACTAGCGGGATTATTTACAATGAGCAGTTCTTC. This sequence joins TRBV3-1 and TRBJ2-1; 10 nucleotides line up with TRBD2. Germline V gene data show CDR1 as LGHDT and CDR2 as YNNKEL (reference sequence). V lost 5 bases to trimming and J lost 4 bases; unmatched junction nucleotides: 11. The CDR3 is 17 amino acids.

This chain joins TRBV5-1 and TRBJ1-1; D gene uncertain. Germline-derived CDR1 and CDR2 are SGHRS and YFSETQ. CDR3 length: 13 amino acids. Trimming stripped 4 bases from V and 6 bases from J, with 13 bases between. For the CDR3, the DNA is TGCGCCAGCAGCCACCCCTGGGTCCCTGAAGCTTTCTTT. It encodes CASSHPWVPEAFF.

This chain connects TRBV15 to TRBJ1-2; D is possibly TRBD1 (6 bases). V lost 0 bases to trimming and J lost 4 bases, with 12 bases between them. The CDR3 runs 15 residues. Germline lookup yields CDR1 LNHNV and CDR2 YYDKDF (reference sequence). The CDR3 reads CATSRDHRVVYGYTF. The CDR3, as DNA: TGTGCCACCAGCAGAGATCACAGGGTGGTCTATGGCTACACCTTC.

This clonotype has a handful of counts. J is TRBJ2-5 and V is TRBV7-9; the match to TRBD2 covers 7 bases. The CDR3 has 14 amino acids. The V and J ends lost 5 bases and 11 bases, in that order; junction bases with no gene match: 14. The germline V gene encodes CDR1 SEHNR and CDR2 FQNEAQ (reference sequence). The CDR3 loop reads CASSLYTSANEQYF. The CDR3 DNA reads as TGTGCCAGCAGCCTTTACACTAGCGCCAATGAGCAGTACTTC.

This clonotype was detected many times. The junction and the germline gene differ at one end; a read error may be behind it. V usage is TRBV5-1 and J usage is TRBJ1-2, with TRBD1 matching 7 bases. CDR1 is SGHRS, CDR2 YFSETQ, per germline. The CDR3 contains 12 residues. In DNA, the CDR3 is TGTGCCAGCAGTTTAGGGGGCGCTGGCTACACCTTC. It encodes CASSLGGAGYTF.

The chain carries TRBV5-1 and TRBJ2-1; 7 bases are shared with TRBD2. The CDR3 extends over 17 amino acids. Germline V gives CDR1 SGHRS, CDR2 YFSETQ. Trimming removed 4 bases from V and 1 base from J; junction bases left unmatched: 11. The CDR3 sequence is CASSTTGTISSYNEQFF. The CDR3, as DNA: TGCGCCAGCAGCACAACCGGGACTATTAGTTCCTACAATGAGCAGTTCTTC.

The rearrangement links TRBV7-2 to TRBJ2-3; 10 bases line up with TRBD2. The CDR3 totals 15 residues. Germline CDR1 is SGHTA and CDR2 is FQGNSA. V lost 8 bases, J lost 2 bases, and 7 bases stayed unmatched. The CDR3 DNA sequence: TGTGCCAGCGGCATAGCGGGAGGTCCCACAGATACGCAGTATTTT. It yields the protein CASGIAGGPTDTQYF. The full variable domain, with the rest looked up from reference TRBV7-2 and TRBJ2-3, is GAGVSQSPSNKVTEKGKDVELRCDPISGHTALYWYRQSLGQGLEFLIYFQGNSAPDKSGLPSDRFSAERTGGSVSTLTIQRTQQEDSAVYLCASGIAGGPTDTQYFGPGTRLTVL.

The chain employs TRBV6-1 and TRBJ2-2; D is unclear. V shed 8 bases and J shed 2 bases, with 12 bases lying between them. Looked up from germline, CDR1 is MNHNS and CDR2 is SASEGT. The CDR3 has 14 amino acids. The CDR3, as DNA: TGTGCCAGCGAGACGTATCCTAACACCGGGGAGCTGTTTTTT. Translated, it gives CASETYPNTGELFF.

CDR3 in amino acids: CASSPYKTQYF. Written as DNA, the CDR3 is TGTGCCAGCAGCCCTTATAAGACCCAGTACTTC. This rearrangement joins TRBV11-2 to TRBJ2-5; D is ambiguous. Germline V lookup: CDR1 SGHAT, CDR2 FQNNGV. The CDR3 contains 11 residues. V dropped 5 bases and J dropped 6 bases, with 7 bases sitting between them.

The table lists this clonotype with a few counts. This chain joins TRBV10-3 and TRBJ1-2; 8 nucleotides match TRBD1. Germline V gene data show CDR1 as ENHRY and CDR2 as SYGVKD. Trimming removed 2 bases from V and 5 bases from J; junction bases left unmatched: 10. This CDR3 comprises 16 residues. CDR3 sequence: CAISEPRTGWWYGYTF. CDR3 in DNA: TGTGCCATCAGTGAGCCGAGGACAGGGTGGTGGTATGGCTACACCTTC.

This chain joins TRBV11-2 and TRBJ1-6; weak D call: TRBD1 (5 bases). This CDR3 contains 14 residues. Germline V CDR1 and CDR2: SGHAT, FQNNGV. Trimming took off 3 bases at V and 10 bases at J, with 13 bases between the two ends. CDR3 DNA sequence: TGTGCCAGCAGCTTGGTCCCCAAGGGGTCACCCCTCCACTTT. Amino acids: CASSLVPKGSPLHF.

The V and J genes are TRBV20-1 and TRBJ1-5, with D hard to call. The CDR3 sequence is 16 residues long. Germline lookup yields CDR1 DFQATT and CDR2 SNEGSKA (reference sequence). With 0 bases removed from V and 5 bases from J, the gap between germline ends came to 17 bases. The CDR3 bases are TGCAGTGCTAGAGATCACGGCCGTCTTTCTGATCAGCCCCAGCATTTT. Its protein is CSARDHGRLSDQPQHF.

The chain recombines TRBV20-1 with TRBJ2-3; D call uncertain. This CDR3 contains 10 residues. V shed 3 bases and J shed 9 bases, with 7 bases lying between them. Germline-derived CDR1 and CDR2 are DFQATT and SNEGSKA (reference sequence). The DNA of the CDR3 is TGCAGTGCTAGGGAGTTAACGCAGTATTTT. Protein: CSARELTQYF.

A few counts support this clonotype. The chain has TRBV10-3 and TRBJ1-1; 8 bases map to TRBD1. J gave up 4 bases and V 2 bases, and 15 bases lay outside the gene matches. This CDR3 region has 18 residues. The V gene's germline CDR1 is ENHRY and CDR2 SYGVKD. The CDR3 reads CAISELGQGGQGFTEAFF. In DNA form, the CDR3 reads TGTGCCATCAGTGAGCTAGGACAGGGTGGACAGGGATTCACTGAAGCTTTCTTT.

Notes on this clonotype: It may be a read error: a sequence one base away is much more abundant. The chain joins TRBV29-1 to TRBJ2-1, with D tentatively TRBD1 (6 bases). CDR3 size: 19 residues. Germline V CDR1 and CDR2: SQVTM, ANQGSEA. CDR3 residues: CSVEGIALKQGLVGNEQVF. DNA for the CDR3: TGCAGCGTTGAAGGGATCGCGTTAAAACAGGGTTTGGTCGGCAATGAGCAGGTCTTC.

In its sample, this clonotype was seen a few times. This chain's CDR3 is CASSFRDSPNTEAFF. Written as DNA, the CDR3 is TGTGCCAGCAGCTTTAGGGACAGCCCGAACACTGAAGCTTTCTTT. The V gene is TRBV13, the J gene TRBJ1-1; 7 nucleotides agree with TRBD1. V was pared by 3 bases and J by 1 base, with 5 bases of the junction left unmatched. CDR1 is PRHDT, CDR2 FYEKMQ, per germline (reference sequence). This CDR3 is 15 amino acids long. The full variable domain, rest sourced from reference TRBV13 and TRBJ1-1, is AAGVIQSPRHLIKEKRETATLKCYPIPRHDTVYWYQQGPGQDPQFLISFYEKMQSDKGSIPDRFSAQQFSDYHSELNMSSLELGDSALYFCASSFRDSPNTEAFFGQGTRLTVV.

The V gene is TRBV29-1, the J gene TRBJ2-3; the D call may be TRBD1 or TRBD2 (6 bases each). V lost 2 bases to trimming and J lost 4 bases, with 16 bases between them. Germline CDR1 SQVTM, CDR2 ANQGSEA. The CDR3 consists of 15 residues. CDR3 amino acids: CSVEIRGPRADTQYF. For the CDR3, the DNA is TGCAGCGTTGAAATCCGGGGGCCCAGGGCAGATACGCAGTATTTT.

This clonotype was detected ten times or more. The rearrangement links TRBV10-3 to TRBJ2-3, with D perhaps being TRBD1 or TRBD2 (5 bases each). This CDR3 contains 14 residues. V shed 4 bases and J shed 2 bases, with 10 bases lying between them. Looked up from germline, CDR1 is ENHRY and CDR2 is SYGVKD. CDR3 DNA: TGTGCCATCAGTGGACGGGACCCCACAGATACGCAGTATTTT. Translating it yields CAISGRDPTDTQYF.

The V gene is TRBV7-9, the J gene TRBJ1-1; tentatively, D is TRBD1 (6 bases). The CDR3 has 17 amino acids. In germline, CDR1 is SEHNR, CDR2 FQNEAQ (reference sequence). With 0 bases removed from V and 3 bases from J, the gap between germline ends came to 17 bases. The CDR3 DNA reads TGTGCCAGCAGCTTAGCGTCTTCGGGGGCGAGGGACACTGAAGCTTTCTTT. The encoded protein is CASSLASSGARDTEAFF.

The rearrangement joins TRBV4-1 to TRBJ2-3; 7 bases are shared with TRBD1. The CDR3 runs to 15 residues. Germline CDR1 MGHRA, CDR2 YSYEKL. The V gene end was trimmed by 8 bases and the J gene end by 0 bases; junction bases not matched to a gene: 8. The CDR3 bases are TGCGCCAGCGCCCAACACAGGGGAAGCACAGATACGCAGTATTTT. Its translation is CASAQHRGSTDTQYF.

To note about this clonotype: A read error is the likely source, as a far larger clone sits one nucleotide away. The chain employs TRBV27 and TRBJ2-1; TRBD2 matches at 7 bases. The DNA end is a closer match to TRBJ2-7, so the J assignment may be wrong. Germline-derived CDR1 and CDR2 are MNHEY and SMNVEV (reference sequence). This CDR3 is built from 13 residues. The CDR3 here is CASSLTSACEQYF. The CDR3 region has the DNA TGTGCCAGCAGTTTAACTAGCGCCTGCGAGCAGTACTTC.

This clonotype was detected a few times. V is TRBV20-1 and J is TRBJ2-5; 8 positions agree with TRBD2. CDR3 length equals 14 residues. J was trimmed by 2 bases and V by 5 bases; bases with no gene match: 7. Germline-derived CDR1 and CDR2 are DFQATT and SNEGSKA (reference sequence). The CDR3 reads CSAPRLASQETQYF. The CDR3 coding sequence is TGCAGTGCTCCTAGACTAGCGAGTCAAGAGACCCAGTACTTC.